This T cell receptor (beta chain) is drawn from a study of cytomegalovirus exposure and HLA in healthy donors. Study summary: In terms of ancestry, the Caucasian-associated cluster contained roughly 80% of the roughly 400 genotyped donors. Whole-study results and caveats: The study flagged approximately 180 TCR beta chains as cytomegalovirus-associated.

V lost 6 bases and J lost 2, with 14 bases in between. The CDR3 totals 14 residues. Germline CDR1 is MNHEY and CDR2 is SMNVEV (reference sequence). Comment on this clone: Its antigen remains unknown.

The PCR employed 60 Vbeta primers together with 13 Jbeta primers. How the authors handled the data: In a later analysis, 8.5 million to 14 million of 83 million or so unique beta chains occurred in at least two donors. The method was immunoSEQ multiplex PCR; TCRdb's version includes in-frame clones alone and lacks a portion of them. That table gives V, J and clone size, and the DNA gave D and trimming. In the table there are some 110,000 clones, around 80% of which are singletons. The receptor was derived from a man aged 25-40 years in good health and CMV-seropositive. The sample was PBMCs. V gene TRBV27 combines with J gene TRBJ2-7; a weak D match, TRBD1 (5 bases). In nucleotides, the CDR3 is TGTGCCAGCAGCGATTCGACAGCTACCTACGAGCAGTACTTC. This gives the protein CASSDSTATYEQYF.